The 14 T cell receptor beta chains below come from one sample, sequenced in a study of T cells in tumors after PD-1 blockade. The method was immunoSEQ multiplex PCR; TCRdb's version includes in-frame clones alone and lacks a portion of them. The table records approximately 46,000 clones, more than 70% of them present only once. Source: PBMCs, taken before anti-PD-1 treatment. The receptors shown here come from a human donor with basal cell carcinoma.

The chain has TRBV5-6 and TRBJ1-1; D remains ambiguous. The germline CDR1 and CDR2 sequences are SGHDT and YYEEEE. The CDR3 covers 13 residues. Trimming removed 1 base at V and 0 bases at J, with 4 bases between. CDR3 amino acids: CASSLTLNTEAFF. CDR3 coding DNA: TGTGCCAGCAGCTTGACACTGAACACTGAAGCTTTCTTT.

V is TRBV7-3 and J is TRBJ2-3, with 7 bases matching TRBD2. Losses at the gene ends were 6 bases for V and 4 bases for J; bases not matched to a gene: 7. The CDR3 is 14 amino acids. The germline V gene encodes CDR1 SGHTA and CDR2 FQGTGA. The CDR3 here is CASREQAGADTQYF. DNA of the CDR3: TGTGCCAGCAGGGAACAGGCGGGGGCAGATACGCAGTATTTT. The full variable domain, rest sourced from reference TRBV7-3 and TRBJ2-3, is GAGVSQTPSNKVTEKGKYVELRCDPISGHTALYWYRQSLGQGPEFLIYFQGTGAADDSGLPNDRFFAVRPEGSVSTLKIQRTERGDSAVYLCASREQAGADTQYFGPGTRLTVL.

This clone came up a few times. The chain employs TRBV27 and TRBJ2-7; D ambiguous. The germline V gene has CDR1 MNHEY and CDR2 SMNVEV (reference sequence). This CDR3 is built from 15 residues. The germline V and J ends were trimmed by 3 bases and 1 base, with 13 bases remaining between them. The CDR3 DNA reads TGTGCCAGCAGTTTCCGTACTGGTTCATCCTACGAGCAGTACTTC. Protein: CASSFRTGSSYEQYF.

V is TRBV2 and J is TRBJ1-1; D possibly corresponds to TRBD1 (6 bases). Germline loops: CDR1 SNHLY, CDR2 FYNNEI. This CDR3 region has 13 residues. Between the trimmed V and J ends, which lost 10 bases and 3 bases, there was a span of 15 bases. The CDR3 loop is CATSGEKDTEAFF. Written as DNA, the CDR3 is TGTGCCACCTCAGGGGAGAAGGACACTGAAGCTTTCTTT.

The V gene is TRBV5-5, the J gene TRBJ2-7, with D possibly TRBD2 on 6 matching bases. This CDR3 contains 14 residues. V was clipped by 5 bases and J by 6 bases, with 18 bases between them. In germline, CDR1 is SGHKS, CDR2 YYEKEE (reference sequence). This CDR3 is CASSSGTLGLEQYF. The CDR3 region has the DNA TGTGCCAGCAGTTCCGGGACCCTGGGACTCGAGCAGTACTTC.

The V gene is TRBV9, the J gene TRBJ2-7; 9 nucleotides match TRBD1. Trimming took 3 bases from V and 4 from J; bases not matched to a gene: 5. CDR3 length: 14 amino acids. CDR1 is SGDLS, CDR2 YYNGEE, per germline. CDR3 region: CASSASGQGYEQYF. The CDR3 DNA reads as TGTGCCAGCAGCGCCTCGGGACAGGGTTACGAGCAGTACTTC. The full variable domain, with the rest looked up from reference TRBV9 and TRBJ2-7, is DSGVTQTPKHLITATGQRVTLRCSPRSGDLSVYWYQQSLDQGLQFLIQYYNGEERAKGNILERFSAQQFPDLHSELNLSSLELGDSALYFCASSASGQGYEQYFGPGTRLTVT.

This clone was seen a single time. The genes are TRBV5-4 and TRBJ2-1; 13 positions agree with TRBD2. The length of the CDR3 is 16 residues. After removal of 3 bases from V and 8 bases from J, the junction contained 8 bases not matched to a gene. CDR1 is SGHNT and CDR2 is YYREEE in the germline V gene (reference sequence). The CDR3 sequence: CASSSGLAGFGDEQFF. DNA of the CDR3: TGTGCCAGCAGCTCGGGACTAGCGGGATTTGGGGATGAGCAGTTCTTC.

The chain links TRBV10-3 to TRBJ2-5; 11 bases are shared with TRBD2. There are 13 residues in the CDR3. V lost 10 bases, J lost 5 bases, and 6 bases stayed unmatched. CDR1 is ENHRY, CDR2 SYGVKD, per germline. DNA of the CDR3: TGTGCCAATAGCGGGGGGGCCCGGGAGACCCAGTACTTC. It encodes CANSGGARETQYF.

The V gene is TRBV5-4, the J gene TRBJ1-6, with D possibly TRBD1 on 6 matching bases. CDR1 is SGHNT, CDR2 YYREEE, per germline (reference sequence). The CDR3 is made up of 15 amino acids. Between the trimmed V and J ends, which lost 1 base and 8 bases, there was a span of 13 bases. CDR3 nucleotides: TGTGCCAGCAGCTTGACCGTGACAGGAGATTCACCCCTCCACTTT. It yields the protein CASSLTVTGDSPLHF. Complete variable domain (other parts from reference TRBV5-4 and TRBJ1-6): ETGVTQSPTHLIKTRGQQVTLRCSSQSGHNTVSWYQQALGQGPQFIFQYYREEENGRGNFPPRFSGLQFPNYSSELNVNALELDDSALYLCASSLTVTGDSPLHFGNGTRLTVT.

The chain employs TRBV19 and TRBJ2-1, with 10 bases that match TRBD2. The CDR3 is 15 amino acids. The junction had 5 bases not matched to a gene; V was cut back by 2 bases and J by 7 bases. CDR1 is LNHDA and CDR2 is SQIVND in the germline V gene (reference sequence). CDR3 coding DNA: TGTGCCAGTAGTATATCTAGCGGGAGTGGTAATGAGCAGTTCTTC. The encoded protein is CASSISSGSGNEQFF. Drawing the rest from reference TRBV19 and TRBJ2-1, the complete variable domain is DGGITQSPKYLFRKEGQNVTLSCEQNLNHDAMYWYRQDPGQGLRLIYYSQIVNDFQKGDIAEGYSVSREKKESFPLTVTSAQKNPTAFYLCASSISSGSGNEQFFGPGTRLTVL.

The chain combines TRBV4-1 with TRBJ2-7; 8 bases fit TRBD2. V was clipped by 1 base and J by 10 bases; unmatched bases: 9. The CDR3 is made up of 14 amino acids. Germline CDR1 and CDR2: MGHRA and YSYEKL. In DNA, the CDR3 is TGCGCCAGCAGCCAAGGATCTATAGCGGGGAAACAGTACTTC. Translating gives CASSQGSIAGKQYF.

The chain is built from TRBV28 and TRBJ1-5, with 8 bases matching TRBD1. Germline CDR1 is MDHEN and CDR2 is SYDVKM. The CDR3 extends over 16 amino acids. The ends lost 2 bases at V and 0 bases at J; junction bases unmatched: 3. This CDR3 is CASSLAGGYSNQPQHF. The DNA of the CDR3 is TGTGCCAGCAGTTTAGCAGGGGGCTATAGCAATCAGCCCCAGCATTTT.

J is TRBJ1-2 and V is TRBV3-1 (or the pseudogene TRBV3-2); 11 bases line up with TRBD1. The CDR3 length is 15 residues. Unmatched junction bases numbered 6, after V lost 6 bases and J lost 3 bases. CDR1 and CDR2 from the germline V gene are LGHDT and YNNKEL (reference sequence). The CDR3 is CASSRTGGLDYGYTF. The CDR3 nucleotides are TGTGCCAGCAGTCGGACAGGGGGCTTGGACTATGGCTACACCTTC.

This clone appeared once. The chain joins TRBV29-1 to TRBJ2-7; the match to TRBD1 covers 8 bases. CDR1 SQVTM and CDR2 ANQGSEA come from the germline V gene. The V and J ends lost 3 bases and 6 bases, in that order; junction bases with no gene match: 4. The CDR3 consists of 12 residues. CDR3 nucleotides: TGCAGCGTTGAGGACAGGGTACGCGAGCAGTACTTC. Protein: CSVEDRVREQYF.